This entry concerns a single T cell receptor (beta chain). The data stem from a study of blood T cell repertoires in COVID-19. Study as a whole: From the United States, Italy and Spain came samples of acute and convalescent COVID-19. Nucleic acid was either cDNA or gDNA, and it came from T cells, B-cell-depleted T cells, or PBMCs.

Per the original data handling: Amplification from reference gene primers served as the basis for estimated nucleated cell counts. The protocol was immunoSEQ multiplex PCR, while the TCRdb copy is restricted to in-frame clones and leaves out a portion. That table furnishes V, J and clone size, whereas the DNA furnished D and trimming. The sample lists roughly 63,000 clones, more than 80% occurring once. The germline V gene encodes CDR1 GTSNPN and CDR2 SVGIG (reference sequence). Trimming cost V 4 bases and J 6 bases; bases outside gene matches: 7. This CDR3 region has 14 residues. The TCR sequence derives from a man aged 55 to 69 with acute or convalescent COVID-19. The V call is TRBV30, the J call TRBJ1-5, with 9 bases that match TRBD1. Sequenced: peripheral blood. DNA of the CDR3: TGTGCCTGGACCCAACAGGGGGCAGGTCAGCCCCAGCATTTT. Amino acid sequence: CAWTQQGAGQPQHF.